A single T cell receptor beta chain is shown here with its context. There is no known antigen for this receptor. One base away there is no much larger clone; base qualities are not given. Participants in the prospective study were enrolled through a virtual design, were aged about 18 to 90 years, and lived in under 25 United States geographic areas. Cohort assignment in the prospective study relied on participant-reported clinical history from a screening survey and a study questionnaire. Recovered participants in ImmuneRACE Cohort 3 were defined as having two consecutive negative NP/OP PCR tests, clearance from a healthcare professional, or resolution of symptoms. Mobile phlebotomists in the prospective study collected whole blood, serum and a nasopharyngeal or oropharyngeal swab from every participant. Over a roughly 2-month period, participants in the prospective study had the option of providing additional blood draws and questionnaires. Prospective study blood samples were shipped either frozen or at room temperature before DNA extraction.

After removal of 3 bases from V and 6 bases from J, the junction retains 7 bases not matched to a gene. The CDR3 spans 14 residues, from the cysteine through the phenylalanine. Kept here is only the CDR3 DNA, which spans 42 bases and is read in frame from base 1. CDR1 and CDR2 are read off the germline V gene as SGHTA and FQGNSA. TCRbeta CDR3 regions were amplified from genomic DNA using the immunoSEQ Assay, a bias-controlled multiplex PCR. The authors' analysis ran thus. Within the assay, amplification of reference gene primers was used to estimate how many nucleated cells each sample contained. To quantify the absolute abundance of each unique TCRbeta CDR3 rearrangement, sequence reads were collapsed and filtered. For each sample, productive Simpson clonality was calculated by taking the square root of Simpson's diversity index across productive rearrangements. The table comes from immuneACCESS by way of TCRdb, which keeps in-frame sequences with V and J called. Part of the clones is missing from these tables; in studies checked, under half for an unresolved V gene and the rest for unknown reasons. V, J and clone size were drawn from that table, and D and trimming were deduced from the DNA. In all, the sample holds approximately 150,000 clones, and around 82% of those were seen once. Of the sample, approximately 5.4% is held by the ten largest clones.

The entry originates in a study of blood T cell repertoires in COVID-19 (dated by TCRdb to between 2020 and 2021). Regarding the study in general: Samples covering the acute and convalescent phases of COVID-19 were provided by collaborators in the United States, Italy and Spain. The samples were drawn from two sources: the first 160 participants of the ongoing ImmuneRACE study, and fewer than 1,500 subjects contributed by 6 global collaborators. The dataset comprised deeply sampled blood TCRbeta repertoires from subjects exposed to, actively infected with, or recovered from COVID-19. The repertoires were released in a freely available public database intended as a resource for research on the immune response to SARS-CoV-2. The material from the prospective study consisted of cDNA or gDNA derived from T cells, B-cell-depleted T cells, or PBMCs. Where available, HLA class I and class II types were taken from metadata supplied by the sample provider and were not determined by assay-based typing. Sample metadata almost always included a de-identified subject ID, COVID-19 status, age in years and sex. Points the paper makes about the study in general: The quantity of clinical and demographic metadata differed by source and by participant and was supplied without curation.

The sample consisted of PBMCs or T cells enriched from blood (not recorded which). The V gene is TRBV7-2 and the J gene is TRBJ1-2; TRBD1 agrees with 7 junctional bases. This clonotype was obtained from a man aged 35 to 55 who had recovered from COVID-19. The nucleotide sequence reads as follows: TGTGCCAGCAGCTTCGTCAGGGGGGAGAATGGCTACACCTTC. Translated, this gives CASSFVRGENGYTF.